This T cell receptor beta chain was captured in a study of shared clonotypes between healthy human individuals. Trimming pared 0 bases from V and 14 bases from J, leaving 11 bases between. The CDR3 has 13 amino acids. Germline-derived CDR1 and CDR2 are MNHEY and SVGAGI. Sequencing used immunoSEQ multiplex PCR; TCRdb keeps in-frame clones, though not all of them. The data show about 1.5 million clones, under 99% seen once. The chain employs TRBV6-5 and TRBJ1-6, with D uncertain. The TCR originated in a man aged 30 to 45 in good health. Sequencing input: naive CD4+ T cells sorted from blood. Subset described: CD45RA+ positively selected. CDR3 coding DNA: TGTGCCAGCAGTTACTCGAAAACCGGCTCCCTCCACTTT. Its translation is CASSYSKTGSLHF.